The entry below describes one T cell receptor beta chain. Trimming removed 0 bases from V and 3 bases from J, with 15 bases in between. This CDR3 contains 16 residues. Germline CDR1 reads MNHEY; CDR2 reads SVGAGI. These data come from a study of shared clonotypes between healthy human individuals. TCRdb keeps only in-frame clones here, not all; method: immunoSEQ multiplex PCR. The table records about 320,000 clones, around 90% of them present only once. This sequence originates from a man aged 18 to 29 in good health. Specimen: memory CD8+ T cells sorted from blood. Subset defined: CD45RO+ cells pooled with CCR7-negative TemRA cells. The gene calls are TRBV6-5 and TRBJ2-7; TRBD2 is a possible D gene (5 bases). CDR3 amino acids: CASSYSPFLGDYEQYF. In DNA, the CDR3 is TGTGCCAGCAGTTACTCGCCTTTCCTCGGGGACTACGAGCAGTACTTC.